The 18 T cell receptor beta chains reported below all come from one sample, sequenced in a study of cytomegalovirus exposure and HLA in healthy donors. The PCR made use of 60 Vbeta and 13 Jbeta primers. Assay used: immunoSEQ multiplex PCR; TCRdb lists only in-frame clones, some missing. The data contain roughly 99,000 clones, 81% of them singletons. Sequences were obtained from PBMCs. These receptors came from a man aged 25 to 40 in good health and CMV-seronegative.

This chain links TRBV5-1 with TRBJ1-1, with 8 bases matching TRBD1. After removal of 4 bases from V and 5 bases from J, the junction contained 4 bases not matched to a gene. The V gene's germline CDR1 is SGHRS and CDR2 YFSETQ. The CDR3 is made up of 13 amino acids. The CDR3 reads CASSGTGGTEAFF. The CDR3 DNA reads TGCGCCAGCAGCGGTACAGGGGGTACTGAAGCTTTCTTT.

The CDR3 protein is CASSSNNGSSGEQYF. Here the CDR3 DNA reads TGCGCCAGCAGCAGTAATAACGGGAGCTCTGGCGAGCAGTACTTC. The rearrangement uses TRBV4-1 and TRBJ2-7; D may be TRBD2 (6 bases). The V gene lost 5 bases and the J gene lost 6 bases, with 20 bases spanning the gap. Germline V CDR1 and CDR2: MGHRA, YSYEKL. This CDR3 has 15 amino acids.

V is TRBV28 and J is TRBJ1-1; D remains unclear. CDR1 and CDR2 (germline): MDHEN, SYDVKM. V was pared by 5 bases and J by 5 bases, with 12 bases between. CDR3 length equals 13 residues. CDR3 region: CASSRAGETEAFF. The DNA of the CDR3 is TGTGCCAGCAGTCGAGCGGGAGAAACTGAAGCTTTCTTT. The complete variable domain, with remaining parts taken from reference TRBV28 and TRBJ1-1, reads DVKVTQSSRYLVKRTGEKVFLECVQDMDHENMFWYRQDPGLGLRLIYFSYDVKMKEKGDIPEGYSVSREKKERFSLILESASTNQTSMYLCASSRAGETEAFFGQGTRLTVV.

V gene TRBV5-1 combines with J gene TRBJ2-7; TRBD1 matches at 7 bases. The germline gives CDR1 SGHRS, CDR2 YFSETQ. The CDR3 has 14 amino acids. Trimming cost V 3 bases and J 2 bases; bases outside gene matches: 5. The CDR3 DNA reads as TGCGCCAGCAGCTCCGGACAGGTTGCCTACGAGCAGTACTTC. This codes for CASSSGQVAYEQYF.

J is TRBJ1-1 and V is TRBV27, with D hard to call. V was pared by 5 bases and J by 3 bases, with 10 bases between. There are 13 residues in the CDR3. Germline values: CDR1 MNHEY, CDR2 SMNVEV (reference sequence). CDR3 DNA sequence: TGTGCCAGCAGTCCCTACCCCTACACTGAAGCTTTCTTT. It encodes CASSPYPYTEAFF.

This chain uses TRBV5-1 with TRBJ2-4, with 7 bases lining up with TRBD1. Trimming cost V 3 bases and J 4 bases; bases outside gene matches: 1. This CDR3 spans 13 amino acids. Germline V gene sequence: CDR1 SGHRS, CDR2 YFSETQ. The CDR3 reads CASSSDRKNIQYF. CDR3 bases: TGCGCCAGCAGCTCGGACAGGAAAAACATTCAGTACTTC.

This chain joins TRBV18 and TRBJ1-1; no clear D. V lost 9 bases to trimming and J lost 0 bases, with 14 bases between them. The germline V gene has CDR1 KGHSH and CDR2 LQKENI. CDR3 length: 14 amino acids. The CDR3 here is CASYAVGMNTEAFF. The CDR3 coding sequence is TGTGCCAGTTACGCCGTGGGCATGAACACTGAAGCTTTCTTT. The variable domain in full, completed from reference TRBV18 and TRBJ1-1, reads NAGVMQNPRHLVRRRGQEARLRCSPMKGHSHVYWYRQLPEEGLKFMVYLQKENIIDESGMPKERFSAEFPKEGPSILRIQQVVRGDSAAYFCASYAVGMNTEAFFGQGTRLTVV.

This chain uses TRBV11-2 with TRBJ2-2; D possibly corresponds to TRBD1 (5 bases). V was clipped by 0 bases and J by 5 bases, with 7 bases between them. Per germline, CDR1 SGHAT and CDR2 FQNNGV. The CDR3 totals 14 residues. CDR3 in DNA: TGTGCCAGCAGCTTAGATAGGGGTACCGGGGAGCTGTTTTTT. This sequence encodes CASSLDRGTGELFF.

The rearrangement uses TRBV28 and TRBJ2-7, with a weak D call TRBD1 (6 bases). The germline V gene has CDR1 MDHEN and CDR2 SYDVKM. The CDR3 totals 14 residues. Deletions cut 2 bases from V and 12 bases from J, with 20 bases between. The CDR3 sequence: CASSLNPGQSPRYF. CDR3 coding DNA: TGTGCCAGCAGTTTAAACCCTGGACAGAGTCCCAGGTACTTC.

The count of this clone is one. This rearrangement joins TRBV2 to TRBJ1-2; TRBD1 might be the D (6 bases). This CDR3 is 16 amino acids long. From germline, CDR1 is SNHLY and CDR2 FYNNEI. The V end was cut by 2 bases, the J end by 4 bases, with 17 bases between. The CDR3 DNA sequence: TGTGCCAGCAGTGAAACTCACCGGGACACACTCTATGGCTACACCTTC. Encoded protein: CASSETHRDTLYGYTF.

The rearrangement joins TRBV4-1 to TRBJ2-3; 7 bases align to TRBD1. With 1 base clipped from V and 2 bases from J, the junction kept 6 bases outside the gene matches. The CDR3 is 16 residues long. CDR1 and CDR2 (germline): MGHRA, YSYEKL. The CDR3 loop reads CASSQVLQGNTDTQYF. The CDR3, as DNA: TGCGCCAGCAGCCAAGTTTTACAGGGGAACACAGATACGCAGTATTTT.

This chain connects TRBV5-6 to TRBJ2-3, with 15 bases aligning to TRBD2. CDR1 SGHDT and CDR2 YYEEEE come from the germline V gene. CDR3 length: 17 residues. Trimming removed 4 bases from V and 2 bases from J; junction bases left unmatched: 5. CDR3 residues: CASSLGLAGGVTDTQYF. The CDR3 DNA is TGTGCCAGCAGCCTCGGACTAGCGGGGGGGGTCACAGATACGCAGTATTTT.

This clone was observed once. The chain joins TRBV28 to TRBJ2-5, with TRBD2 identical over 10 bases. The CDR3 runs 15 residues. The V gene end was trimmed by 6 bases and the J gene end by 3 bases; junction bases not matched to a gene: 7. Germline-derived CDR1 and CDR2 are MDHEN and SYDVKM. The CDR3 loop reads CASSTILAGEETQYF. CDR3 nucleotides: TGTGCCAGCAGCACTATCCTAGCGGGAGAAGAGACCCAGTACTTC.

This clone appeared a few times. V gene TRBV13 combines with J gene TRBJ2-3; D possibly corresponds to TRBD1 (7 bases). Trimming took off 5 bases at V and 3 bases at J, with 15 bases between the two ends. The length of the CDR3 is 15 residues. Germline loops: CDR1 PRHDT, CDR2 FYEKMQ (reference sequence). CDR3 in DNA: TGTGCCAGCAGCACCCCGACAGGGAGGACAGATACGCAGTATTTT. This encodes CASSTPTGRTDTQYF.

The CDR3 nucleotides are TGTGCCAGCAGGCCACTCCGAGACAGGGAGTACGAGCAGTACTTC. This codes for CASRPLRDREYEQYF. The chain combines TRBV5-6 with TRBJ2-7; 7 bases agree with TRBD1. V trimming: 5 bases; J trimming: 4 bases; junction bases outside the gene matches: 12. The CDR3 covers 15 residues. Germline CDR1 and CDR2: SGHDT and YYEEEE.

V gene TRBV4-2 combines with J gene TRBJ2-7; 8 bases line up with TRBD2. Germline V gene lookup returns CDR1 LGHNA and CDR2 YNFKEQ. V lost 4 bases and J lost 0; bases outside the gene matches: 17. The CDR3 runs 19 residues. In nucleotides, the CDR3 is TGTGCCAGCAGCCGCCCGGCGAGCGGGGGCCTCCAAACCTCCTACGAGCAGTACTTC. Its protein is CASSRPASGGLQTSYEQYF.

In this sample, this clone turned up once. For the CDR3, the DNA is TGCAGCGTTGAGGGGACAGAGCAAGAGACCCAGTACTTC. Its protein is CSVEGTEQETQYF. The chain joins TRBV29-1 to TRBJ2-5, with 7 bases lining up with TRBD1. The CDR3 has 13 residues. CDR1 and CDR2 from the germline V gene are SQVTM and ANQGSEA. After removal of 3 bases from V and 2 bases from J, the junction contained 3 bases not matched to a gene.

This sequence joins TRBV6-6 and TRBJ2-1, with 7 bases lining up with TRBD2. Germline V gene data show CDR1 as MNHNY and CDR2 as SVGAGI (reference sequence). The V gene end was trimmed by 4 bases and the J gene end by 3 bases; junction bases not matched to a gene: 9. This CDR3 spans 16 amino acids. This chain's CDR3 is CASSSPLAEFYNEQFF. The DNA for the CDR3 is TGTGCCAGCAGTTCCCCTCTAGCGGAATTCTACAATGAGCAGTTCTTC.